Listed below are T cell receptor beta chains from one sample, sequenced in a study of regulatory T cells in long-lasting Graves disease. TCRdb fed the multiplex PCR reads into MiXCR, producing one record per CDR3 protein. Of over 350,000 distinct CDR3 sequences listed, 14% are singletons. This same sample was also taken into another study, of T cells in Graves' hyperthyroidism and ophthalmopathy.

The sample here was peripheral blood mononuclear cells (PBMCs), taken at new diagnosis, from a patient treated with antithyroid drugs. Every receptor here comes from a woman aged 50 to 60 with Graves disease. Both conserved end residues are part of each CDR3. Fields, in order: J gene, D gene, clone size, V gene, CDR3 protein, CDR3 DNA. A D gene is named only where the DNA matches it firmly. The listing skips clone size in some rows; elsewhere it reads once, few, many or a size class.

j_gene: TRBJ2-1; d_gene: TRBD1; abundance: .; v_gene: TRBV14; CDR3aa: CASSRLGTGSGEQFF; CDR3nt: TGTGCCAGCAGCCGATTGGGGACAGGGAGTGGTGAGCAGTTCTTC
j_gene: TRBJ2-1; d_gene: TRBD1; abundance: many; v_gene: TRBV2; CDR3aa: CASSTRGGQFYNEQFF; CDR3nt: TGTGCCAGCAGTACTCGAGGGGGACAGTTTTACAATGAGCAGTTCTTC
j_gene: TRBJ2-1; d_gene: TRBD2; abundance: many; v_gene: TRBV5-1; CDR3aa: CASSTGLAEHNEQFF; CDR3nt: TGCGCCAGCAGCACGGGACTAGCGGAACACAATGAGCAGTTCTTC
j_gene: TRBJ2-5; d_gene: TRBD1; abundance: many; v_gene: TRBV5-1; CDR3aa: CASSTGQAETQYF; CDR3nt: TGCGCCAGCAGCACGGGACAGGCAGAGACCCAGTACTTC
j_gene: TRBJ2-1; d_gene: .; abundance: many; v_gene: TRBV28; CDR3aa: CASSLVGINNEQFF; CDR3nt: TGTGCCAGCAGTTTGGTGGGGATAAACAATGAGCAGTTCTTC
j_gene: TRBJ2-6; d_gene: .; abundance: few; v_gene: TRBV6-2/TRBV6-3; CDR3aa: CASSYYSGANVLTF; CDR3nt: TGTGCCAGCAGTTATTATTCTGGGGCCAACGTCCTGACTTTC
j_gene: TRBJ1-2; d_gene: .; abundance: .; v_gene: TRBV30; CDR3aa: CAWSGVYGYTF; CDR3nt: TGTGCCTGGAGTGGGGTATATGGCTACACCTTC
j_gene: TRBJ1-2; d_gene: .; abundance: many; v_gene: TRBV28; CDR3aa: CASSTLPSYGYTF; CDR3nt: TGTGCCAGCAGTACCTTGCCATCTTATGGCTACACCTTC
j_gene: TRBJ2-5; d_gene: .; abundance: few; v_gene: TRBV6-1; CDR3aa: CASRGPQETQYF; CDR3nt: TGTGCCAGCAGGGGCCCCCAAGAGACCCAGTACTTC
j_gene: TRBJ2-1; d_gene: TRBD2; abundance: few; v_gene: TRBV24-1; CDR3aa: CATSDAASGTRREAYNEQFF; CDR3nt: TGTGCCACCAGTGATGCTGCTAGCGGAACAAGAAGAGAGGCCTACAATGAGCAGTTCTTC
j_gene: TRBJ1-5; d_gene: .; abundance: many; v_gene: TRBV6-1; CDR3aa: CASRAMGLQSEPQHF; CDR3nt: TGTGCCAGCAGAGCGATGGGGCTTCAGAGTGAGCCCCAGCATTTT
j_gene: TRBJ2-7; d_gene: .; abundance: many; v_gene: TRBV6-5; CDR3aa: CASSSDVGTYEQYF; CDR3nt: TGTGCCAGCAGTTCCGACGTGGGGACCTACGAGCAGTACTTC
j_gene: TRBJ2-5; d_gene: TRBD2; abundance: many; v_gene: TRBV20-1; CDR3aa: CSAAVAGARETQYF; CDR3nt: TGCAGTGCTGCGGTAGCGGGGGCCCGTGAGACCCAGTACTTC
j_gene: TRBJ2-1; d_gene: .; abundance: .; v_gene: TRBV5-1; CDR3aa: CASSLALQGGNNEQFF; CDR3nt: TGCGCCAGCAGCTTGGCCCTACAGGGTGGAAACAATGAGCAGTTCTTC
j_gene: TRBJ2-1; d_gene: .; abundance: many; v_gene: TRBV2; CDR3aa: CASTQLVTSEQFF; CDR3nt: TGTGCCAGCACTCAACTAGTTACCTCGGAGCAGTTCTTC
j_gene: TRBJ2-5; d_gene: .; abundance: many; v_gene: TRBV27; CDR3aa: CASSLKGNEETQYF; CDR3nt: TGTGCCAGCAGTTTGAAAGGGAATGAGGAGACCCAGTACTTC
j_gene: TRBJ2-7; d_gene: .; abundance: many; v_gene: TRBV28; CDR3aa: CASSLASRGYEQYF; CDR3nt: TGTGCCAGCAGTCTAGCGAGCCGTGGGTACGAGCAGTACTTC
j_gene: TRBJ1-4; d_gene: TRBD1; abundance: few; v_gene: TRBV18; CDR3aa: CASSPGTGREKLFF; CDR3nt: TGTGCCAGCTCACCGGGGACAGGGCGGGAAAAACTGTTTTTT
j_gene: TRBJ2-3; d_gene: .; abundance: .; v_gene: TRBV5-4; CDR3aa: CASSWRSTDTQYF; CDR3nt: TGTGCCAGCAGCTGGAGGAGCACAGATACGCAGTATTTT
j_gene: TRBJ1-6; d_gene: .; abundance: few; v_gene: TRBV5-1; CDR3aa: CASSLGDGTRATLHF; CDR3nt: TGCGCCAGCAGCTTGGGGGACGGAACGAGGGCAACCCTCCACTTT
j_gene: TRBJ1-3; d_gene: .; abundance: few; v_gene: TRBV7-9; CDR3aa: CASSLTTGNTIYF; CDR3nt: TGTGCCAGCAGCTTAACCACCGGAAACACCATATATTTT
j_gene: TRBJ1-2; d_gene: .; abundance: few; v_gene: TRBV7-9; CDR3aa: CASSLAQGAHYGYTF; CDR3nt: TGTGCCAGCAGCTTAGCTCAAGGGGCCCACTATGGCTACACCTTC
j_gene: TRBJ2-2; d_gene: TRBD2; abundance: few; v_gene: TRBV7-2; CDR3aa: CASSLGREIKTGELFF; CDR3nt: TGTGCCAGCAGCTTGGGGCGGGAGATTAAGACCGGGGAGCTGTTTTTT
j_gene: TRBJ2-7; d_gene: TRBD1; abundance: many; v_gene: TRBV20-1; CDR3aa: CSARESGTGPTYEQYF; CDR3nt: TGCAGTGCTAGAGAATCGGGGACAGGGCCCACCTACGAGCAGTACTTC
j_gene: TRBJ2-1; d_gene: TRBD2; abundance: many; v_gene: TRBV11-2; CDR3aa: CASSYRGTSGYNEQFF; CDR3nt: TGTGCCAGCAGCTACCGAGGGACTAGCGGTTACAATGAGCAGTTCTTC
j_gene: TRBJ1-5; d_gene: .; abundance: few; v_gene: TRBV27; CDR3aa: CASSFGGANQPQHF; CDR3nt: TGTGCCAGCAGTTTCGGGGGAGCCAATCAGCCCCAGCATTTT
j_gene: TRBJ1-2; d_gene: TRBD1; abundance: many; v_gene: TRBV28; CDR3aa: CASSSTPTGDYGYTF; CDR3nt: TGTGCCAGCAGTTCGACCCCCACAGGGGACTATGGCTACACCTTC
j_gene: TRBJ2-7; d_gene: .; abundance: many; v_gene: TRBV2; CDR3aa: CASSQTGIHEQYF; CDR3nt: TGTGCCAGCAGTCAAACCGGCATACACGAGCAGTACTTC
j_gene: TRBJ2-2; d_gene: TRBD1; abundance: few; v_gene: TRBV3-1; CDR3aa: CASSQGTGLTGELFF; CDR3nt: TGTGCCAGCAGCCAAGGGACAGGGTTGACCGGGGAGCTGTTTTTT
j_gene: TRBJ2-3; d_gene: .; abundance: many; v_gene: TRBV11-2; CDR3aa: CASRQTGSTDTQYF; CDR3nt: TGTGCCAGCAGACAAACAGGGAGCACAGATACGCAGTATTTT
j_gene: TRBJ2-5; d_gene: TRBD2; abundance: many; v_gene: TRBV29-1; CDR3aa: CSGRAGRSQETQYF; CDR3nt: TGCAGCGGCAGAGCGGGGCGTTCGCAAGAGACCCAGTACTTC
j_gene: TRBJ1-5; d_gene: TRBD1; abundance: few; v_gene: TRBV28; CDR3aa: CASNHRDRNNQPQHF; CDR3nt: TGTGCCAGCAATCACCGGGACAGAAACAATCAGCCCCAGCATTTT
j_gene: TRBJ1-5; d_gene: .; abundance: many; v_gene: TRBV18; CDR3aa: CASSPSRAFSNQPQHF; CDR3nt: TGTGCCAGCTCGCCAAGCAGGGCATTCAGCAATCAGCCCCAGCATTTT
j_gene: TRBJ2-5; d_gene: .; abundance: few; v_gene: TRBV18; CDR3aa: CASSLADSSQETQNF; CDR3nt: TGTGCCAGCTCACTAGCGGACAGCTCTCAAGAGACCCAGAACTTC
j_gene: TRBJ1-6; d_gene: TRBD1; abundance: .; v_gene: TRBV18; CDR3aa: CASSRQGWGSPLHF; CDR3nt: TGTGCCAGCTCACGACAGGGATGGGGTTCACCCCTCCACTTT
j_gene: TRBJ2-7; d_gene: .; abundance: many; v_gene: TRBV2; CDR3aa: CASSWRGVTYEQYF; CDR3nt: TGTGCCAGCAGTTGGCGAGGGGTCACCTACGAGCAGTACTTC
j_gene: TRBJ1-3; d_gene: TRBD1; abundance: few; v_gene: TRBV10-3; CDR3aa: CANRGASGNTIYF; CDR3nt: TGTGCCAACAGGGGGGCCTCTGGAAACACCATATATTTT
j_gene: TRBJ2-7; d_gene: .; abundance: few; v_gene: TRBV3-1; CDR3aa: CASSQVGDSWGEQYF; CDR3nt: TGTGCCAGCAGCCAAGTGGGTGACTCATGGGGCGAGCAGTACTTC
j_gene: TRBJ2-1; d_gene: .; abundance: many; v_gene: TRBV5-4; CDR3aa: CASSFGGVDEQFF; CDR3nt: TGTGCCAGCAGCTTCGGGGGCGTAGATGAGCAGTTCTTC
j_gene: TRBJ2-7; d_gene: TRBD1; abundance: few; v_gene: TRBV9; CDR3aa: CASSAVGQGGEQYF; CDR3nt: TGTGCCAGCAGCGCCGTGGGACAGGGGGGTGAGCAGTACTTC
j_gene: TRBJ2-5; d_gene: .; abundance: many; v_gene: TRBV11-2; CDR3aa: CASSLAGKQETQYF; CDR3nt: TGTGCCAGCAGCTTAGCGGGGAAACAAGAGACCCAGTACTTC
j_gene: TRBJ2-2; d_gene: .; abundance: .; v_gene: TRBV6-1; CDR3aa: CASSEDSQPWTGELFF; CDR3nt: TGTGCCAGCAGTGAAGACAGCCAGCCCTGGACCGGGGAGCTGTTTTTT
j_gene: TRBJ2-3; d_gene: .; abundance: few; v_gene: TRBV7-9; CDR3aa: CASSVTRDTQYF; CDR3nt: TGTGCCAGCAGCGTGACGAGGGATACGCAGTATTTT
j_gene: TRBJ2-5; d_gene: TRBD2; abundance: .; v_gene: TRBV20-1; CDR3aa: CSALAGVSRGETQYF; CDR3nt: TGCAGCGCACTAGCGGGAGTTTCCAGAGGGGAGACCCAGTACTTC
j_gene: TRBJ2-5; d_gene: TRBD1; abundance: .; v_gene: TRBV10-3; CDR3aa: CAIGQEPTRETQYF; CDR3nt: TGTGCCATCGGACAGGAACCTACAAGGGAGACCCAGTACTTC
j_gene: TRBJ2-2; d_gene: .; abundance: many; v_gene: TRBV5-1; CDR3aa: CASSFGNTGELFF; CDR3nt: TGCGCCAGCAGCTTTGGGAACACCGGGGAGCTGTTTTTT
j_gene: TRBJ1-5; d_gene: .; abundance: few; v_gene: TRBV29-1; CDR3aa: CSVVGGPNQPQHF; CDR3nt: TGCAGCGTTGTCGGCGGCCCCAATCAGCCCCAGCATTTT
j_gene: TRBJ2-1; d_gene: TRBD2; abundance: many; v_gene: TRBV2; CDR3aa: CASSVTSGPYEVF; CDR3nt: TGTGCCAGCAGCGTAACTAGCGGTCCCTATGAGGTCTTC